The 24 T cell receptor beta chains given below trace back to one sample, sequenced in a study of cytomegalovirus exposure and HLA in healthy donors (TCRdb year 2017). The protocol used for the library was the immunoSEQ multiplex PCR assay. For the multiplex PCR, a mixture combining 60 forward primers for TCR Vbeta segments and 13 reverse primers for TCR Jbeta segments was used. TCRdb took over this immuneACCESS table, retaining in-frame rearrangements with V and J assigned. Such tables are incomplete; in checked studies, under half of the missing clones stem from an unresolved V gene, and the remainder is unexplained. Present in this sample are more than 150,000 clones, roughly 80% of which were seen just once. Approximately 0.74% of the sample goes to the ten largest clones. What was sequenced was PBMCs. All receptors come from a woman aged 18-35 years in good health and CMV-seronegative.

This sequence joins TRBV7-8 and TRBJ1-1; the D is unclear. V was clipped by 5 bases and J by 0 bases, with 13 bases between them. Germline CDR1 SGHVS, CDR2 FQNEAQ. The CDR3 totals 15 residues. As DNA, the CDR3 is TGTGCCAGCAGCCCCCGGGTTCCCCTGAACACTGAAGCTTTCTTT. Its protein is CASSPRVPLNTEAFF.

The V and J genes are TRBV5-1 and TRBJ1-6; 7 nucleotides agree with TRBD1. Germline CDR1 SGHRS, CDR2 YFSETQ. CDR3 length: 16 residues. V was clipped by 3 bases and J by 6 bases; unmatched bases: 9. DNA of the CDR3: TGCGCCAGCAGCTCGGGAGACCACAGGGGTAATTCACCCCTCCACTTT. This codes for CASSSGDHRGNSPLHF.

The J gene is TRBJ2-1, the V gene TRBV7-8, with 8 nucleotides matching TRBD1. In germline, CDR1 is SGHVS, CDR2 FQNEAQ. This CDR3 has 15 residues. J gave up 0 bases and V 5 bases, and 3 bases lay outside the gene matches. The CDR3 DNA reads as TGTGCCAGCAGCCGCGGGACAGGCTCCTACAATGAGCAGTTCTTC. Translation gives CASSRGTGSYNEQFF.

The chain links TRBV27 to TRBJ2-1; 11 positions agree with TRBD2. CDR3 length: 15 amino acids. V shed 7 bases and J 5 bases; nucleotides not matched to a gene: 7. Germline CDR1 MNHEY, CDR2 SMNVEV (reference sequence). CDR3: CASTRTSGLNNEQFF. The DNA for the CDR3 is TGTGCCAGCACCCGGACTAGCGGGCTTAACAATGAGCAGTTCTTC.

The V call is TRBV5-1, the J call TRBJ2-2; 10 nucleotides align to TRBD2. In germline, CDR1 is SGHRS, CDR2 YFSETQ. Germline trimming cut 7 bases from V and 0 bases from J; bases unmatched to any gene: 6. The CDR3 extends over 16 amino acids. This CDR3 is CASQSAGGANTGELFF. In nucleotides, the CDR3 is TGCGCCAGCCAATCAGCGGGGGGGGCGAACACCGGGGAGCTGTTTTTT.

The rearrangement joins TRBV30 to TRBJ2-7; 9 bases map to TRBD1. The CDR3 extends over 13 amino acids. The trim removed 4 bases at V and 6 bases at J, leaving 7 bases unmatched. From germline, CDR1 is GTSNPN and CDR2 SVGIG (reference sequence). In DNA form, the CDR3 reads TGTGCCTGGACGCCCGGGACAGGGACCGAGCAGTACTTC. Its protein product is CAWTPGTGTEQYF.

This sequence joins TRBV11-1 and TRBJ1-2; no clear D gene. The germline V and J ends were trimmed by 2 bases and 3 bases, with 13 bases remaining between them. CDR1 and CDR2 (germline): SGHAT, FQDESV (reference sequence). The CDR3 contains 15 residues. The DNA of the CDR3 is TGTGCCAGCAGCTTACAGGAGGGCTCGGACTATGGCTACACCTTC. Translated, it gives CASSLQEGSDYGYTF.

Here the CDR3 DNA reads TGTGCCAGCAACTGGGGCGGTAGCGGGGGGGCCAGGGAGACCCAGTACTTC. This gives the protein CASNWGGSGGARETQYF. This rearrangement joins TRBV5-4 to TRBJ2-5, with 11 bases identical to TRBD2. CDR3 length: 17 residues. J was trimmed by 5 bases and V by 6 bases; bases with no gene match: 15. In germline, CDR1 is SGHNT, CDR2 YYREEE (reference sequence).

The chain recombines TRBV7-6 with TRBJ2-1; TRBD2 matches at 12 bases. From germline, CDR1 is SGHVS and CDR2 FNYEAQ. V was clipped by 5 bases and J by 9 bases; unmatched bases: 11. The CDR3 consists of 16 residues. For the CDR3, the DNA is TGTGCCAGCAGCCAGCTAGCGGGGGGGCTCCAGACTGAGCAGTTCTTC. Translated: CASSQLAGGLQTEQFF.

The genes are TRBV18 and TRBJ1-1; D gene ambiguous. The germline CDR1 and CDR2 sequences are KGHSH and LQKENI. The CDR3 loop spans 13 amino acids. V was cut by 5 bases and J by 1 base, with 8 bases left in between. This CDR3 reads CASSGLENTEAFF. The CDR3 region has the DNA TGTGCCAGCTCAGGACTTGAGAACACTGAAGCTTTCTTT.

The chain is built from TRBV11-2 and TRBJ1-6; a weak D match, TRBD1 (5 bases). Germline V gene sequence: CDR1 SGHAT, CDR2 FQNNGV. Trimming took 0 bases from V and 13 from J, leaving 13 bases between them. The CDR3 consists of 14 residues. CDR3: CASSLDGTGIPLHF. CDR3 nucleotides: TGTGCCAGCAGCTTAGATGGAACAGGCATTCCCCTCCACTTT.

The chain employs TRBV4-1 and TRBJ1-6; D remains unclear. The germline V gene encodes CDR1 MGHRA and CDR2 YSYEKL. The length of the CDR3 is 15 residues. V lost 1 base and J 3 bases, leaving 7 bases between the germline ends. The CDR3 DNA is TGCGCCAGCAGCCAAGGAGAAAACTATAATTCACCCCTCCACTTT. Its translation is CASSQGENYNSPLHF.

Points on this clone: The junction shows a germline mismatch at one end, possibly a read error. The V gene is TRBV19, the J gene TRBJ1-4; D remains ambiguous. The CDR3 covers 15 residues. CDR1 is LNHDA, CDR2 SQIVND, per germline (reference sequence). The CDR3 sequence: CASREVGASNGKLFF. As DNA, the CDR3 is TGTGCCAGTCGAGAGGTTGGAGCGTCGAATGGAAAACTGTTTTTT.

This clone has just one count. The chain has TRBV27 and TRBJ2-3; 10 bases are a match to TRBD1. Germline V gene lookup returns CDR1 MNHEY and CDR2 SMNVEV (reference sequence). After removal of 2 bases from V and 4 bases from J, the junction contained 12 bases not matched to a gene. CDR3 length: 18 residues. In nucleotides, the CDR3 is TGTGCCAGCAGTTTAGGGGCACCGGGACAGGGGAGTGCAGATACGCAGTATTTT. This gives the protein CASSLGAPGQGSADTQYF.

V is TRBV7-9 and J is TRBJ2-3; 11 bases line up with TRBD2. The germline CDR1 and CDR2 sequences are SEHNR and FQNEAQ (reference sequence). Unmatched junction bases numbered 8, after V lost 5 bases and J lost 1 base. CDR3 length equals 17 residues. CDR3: CASSEGTSGVGTDTQYF. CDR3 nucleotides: TGTGCCAGCAGCGAGGGGACTAGCGGAGTGGGCACAGATACGCAGTATTTT.

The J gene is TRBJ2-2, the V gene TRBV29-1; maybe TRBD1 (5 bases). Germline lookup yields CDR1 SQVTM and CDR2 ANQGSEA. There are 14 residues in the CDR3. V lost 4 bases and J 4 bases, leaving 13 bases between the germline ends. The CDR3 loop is CSVAPQALTGELFF. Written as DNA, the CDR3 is TGCAGCGTTGCCCCACAGGCGCTCACCGGGGAGCTGTTTTTT.

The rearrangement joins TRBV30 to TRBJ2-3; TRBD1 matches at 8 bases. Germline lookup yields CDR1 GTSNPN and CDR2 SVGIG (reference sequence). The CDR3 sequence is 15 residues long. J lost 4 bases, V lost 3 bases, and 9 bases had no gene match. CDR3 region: CAWRKGQGLADTQYF. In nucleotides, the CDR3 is TGTGCCTGGAGAAAAGGACAGGGTTTGGCAGATACGCAGTATTTT.

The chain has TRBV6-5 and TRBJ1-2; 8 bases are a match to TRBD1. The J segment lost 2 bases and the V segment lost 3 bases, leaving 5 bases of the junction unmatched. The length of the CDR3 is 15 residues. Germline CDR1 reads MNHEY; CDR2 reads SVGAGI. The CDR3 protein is CASSYWRTGNYGYTF. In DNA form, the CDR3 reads TGTGCCAGCAGTTATTGGCGGACAGGGAACTATGGCTACACCTTC.

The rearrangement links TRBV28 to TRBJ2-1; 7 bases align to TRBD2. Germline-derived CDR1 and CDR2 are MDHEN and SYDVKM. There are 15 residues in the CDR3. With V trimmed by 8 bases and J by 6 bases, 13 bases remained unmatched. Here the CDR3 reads CASRGEGPIRNEQFF. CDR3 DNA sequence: TGTGCCAGCCGAGGGGAGGGCCCTATCCGCAATGAGCAGTTCTTC.

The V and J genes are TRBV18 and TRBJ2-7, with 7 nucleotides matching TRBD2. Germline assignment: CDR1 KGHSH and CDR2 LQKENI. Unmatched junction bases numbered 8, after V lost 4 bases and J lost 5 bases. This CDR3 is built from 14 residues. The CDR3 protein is CASSLNPRENEQYF. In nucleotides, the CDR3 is TGTGCCAGCTCACTAAACCCGCGGGAGAACGAGCAGTACTTC.

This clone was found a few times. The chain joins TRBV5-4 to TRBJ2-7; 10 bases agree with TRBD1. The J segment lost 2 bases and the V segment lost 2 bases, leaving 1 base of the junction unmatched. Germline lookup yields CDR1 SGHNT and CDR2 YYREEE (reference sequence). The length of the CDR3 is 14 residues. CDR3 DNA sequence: TGTGCCAGCAGCTTTGGGACAGGGGCCTACGAGCAGTACTTC. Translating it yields CASSFGTGAYEQYF. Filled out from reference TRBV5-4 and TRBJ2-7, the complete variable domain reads ETGVTQSPTHLIKTRGQQVTLRCSSQSGHNTVSWYQQALGQGPQFIFQYYREEENGRGNFPPRFSGLQFPNYSSELNVNALELDDSALYLCASSFGTGAYEQYFGPGTRLTVT.

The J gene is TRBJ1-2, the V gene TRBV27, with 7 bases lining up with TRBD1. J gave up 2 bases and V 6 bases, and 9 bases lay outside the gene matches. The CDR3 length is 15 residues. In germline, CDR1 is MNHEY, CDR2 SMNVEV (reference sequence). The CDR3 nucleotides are TGTGCCAGCAGGAGAACAGGGGCGCGGAACTATGGCTACACCTTC. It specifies CASRRTGARNYGYTF.

The CDR3 nucleotides are TGCGCCAGCAGCTTGGGACAGGGGGCGGGCAACACTGAAGCTTTCTTT. It translates to CASSLGQGAGNTEAFF. The chain uses TRBV5-1 and TRBJ1-1, with 10 bases fitting TRBD1. V trimming: 0 bases; J trimming: 2 bases; junction bases outside the gene matches: 4. The CDR3 is made up of 16 amino acids. Germline CDR1 reads SGHRS; CDR2 reads YFSETQ.

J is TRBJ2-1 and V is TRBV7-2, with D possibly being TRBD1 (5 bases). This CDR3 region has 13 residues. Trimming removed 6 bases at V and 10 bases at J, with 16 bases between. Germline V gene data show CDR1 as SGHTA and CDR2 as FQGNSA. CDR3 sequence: CASRGMGLEEQFF. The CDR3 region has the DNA TGTGCCAGCAGGGGGATGGGGCTTGAGGAGCAGTTCTTC.